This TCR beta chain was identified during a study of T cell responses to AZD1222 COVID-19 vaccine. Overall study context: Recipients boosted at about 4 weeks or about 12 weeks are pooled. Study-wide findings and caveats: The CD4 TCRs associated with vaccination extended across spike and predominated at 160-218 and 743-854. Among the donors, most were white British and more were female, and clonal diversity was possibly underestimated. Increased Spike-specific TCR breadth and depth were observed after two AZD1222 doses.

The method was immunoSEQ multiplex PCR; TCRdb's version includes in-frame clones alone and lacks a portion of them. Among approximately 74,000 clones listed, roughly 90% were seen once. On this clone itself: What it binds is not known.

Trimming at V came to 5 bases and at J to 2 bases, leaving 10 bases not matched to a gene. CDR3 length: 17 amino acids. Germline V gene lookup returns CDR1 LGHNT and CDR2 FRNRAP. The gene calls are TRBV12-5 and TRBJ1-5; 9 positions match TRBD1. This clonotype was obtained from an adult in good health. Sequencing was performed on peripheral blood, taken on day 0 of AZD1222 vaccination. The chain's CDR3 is CASGPSRDRDGNQPQHF. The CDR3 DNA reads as TGTGCTAGTGGTCCGTCCCGGGACAGGGATGGCAATCAGCCCCAGCATTTT.